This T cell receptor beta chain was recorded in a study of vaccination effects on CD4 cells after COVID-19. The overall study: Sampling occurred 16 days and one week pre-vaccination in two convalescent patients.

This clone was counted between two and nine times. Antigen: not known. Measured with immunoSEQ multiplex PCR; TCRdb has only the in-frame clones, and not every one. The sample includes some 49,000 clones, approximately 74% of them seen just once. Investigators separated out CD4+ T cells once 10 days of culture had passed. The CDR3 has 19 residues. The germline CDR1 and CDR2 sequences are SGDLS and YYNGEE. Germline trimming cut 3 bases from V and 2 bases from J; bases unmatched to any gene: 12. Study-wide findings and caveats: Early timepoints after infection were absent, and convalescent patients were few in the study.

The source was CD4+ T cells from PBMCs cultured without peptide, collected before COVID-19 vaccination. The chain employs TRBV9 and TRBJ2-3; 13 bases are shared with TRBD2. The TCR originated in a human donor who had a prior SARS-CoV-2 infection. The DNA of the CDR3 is TGTGCCAGCAGCGAAACTAGCGGGGGGGCTGGGTTCTACACAGATACGCAGTATTTT. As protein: CASSETSGGAGFYTDTQYF.